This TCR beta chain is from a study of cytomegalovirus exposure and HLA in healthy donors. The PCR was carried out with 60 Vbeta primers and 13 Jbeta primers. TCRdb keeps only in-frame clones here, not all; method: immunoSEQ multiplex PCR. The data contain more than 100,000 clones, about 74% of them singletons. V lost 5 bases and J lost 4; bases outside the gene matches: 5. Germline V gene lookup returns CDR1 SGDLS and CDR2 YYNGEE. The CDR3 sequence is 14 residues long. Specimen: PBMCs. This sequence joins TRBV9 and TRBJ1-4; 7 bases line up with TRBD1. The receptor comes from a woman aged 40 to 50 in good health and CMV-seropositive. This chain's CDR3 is CASSQTGFNEKLFF. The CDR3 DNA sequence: TGTGCCAGCAGTCAGACAGGGTTTAATGAAAAACTGTTTTTT.